This is a list of T cell receptor beta chains from one sample in a study of blood T cell repertoires in COVID-19. Libraries were prepared by immunoSEQ multiplex PCR; TCRdb keeps only in-frame clonotypes and omits some of them. The sample consists of some 80,000 clones, more than 60% of them appearing once. The source material was peripheral blood. The receptors stem from a human donor in a cohort sampled during active COVID-19. The CDR3 runs from the conserved cysteine through the conserved F or W. A D gene is named only where the DNA matches it firmly. Where a row states a size, it is once, few, many or the class of an expanded clone; other rows omit it.

CDR3nt: TGTGCCAGCAGCTTGGATCAGGGCCTGGGTCAGCCCCAGCATTTT
CDR3aa: CASSLDQGLGQPQHF
abundance: NA
j_gene: TRBJ1-5
d_gene: NA
v_gene: TRBV5-5

CDR3nt: TGTGCCTGGAAGCCGACAGGGGATGGCCCCTACGAGCAGTACTTC
CDR3aa: CAWKPTGDGPYEQYF
abundance: NA
j_gene: TRBJ2-7
d_gene: TRBD1
v_gene: TRBV30

CDR3nt: TGTGCCAGCAGCATGACAGGGGGTTACACCATATATTTT
CDR3aa: CASSMTGGYTIYF
abundance: NA
j_gene: TRBJ1-3
d_gene: TRBD1
v_gene: TRBV7-9

CDR3nt: TGTGCCAGCTCACCTACACAGGCGGCCTACGAGCAGTACTTC
CDR3aa: CASSPTQAAYEQYF
abundance: NA
j_gene: TRBJ2-7
d_gene: NA
v_gene: TRBV18

CDR3nt: TGTGCCAGTAGTATCGACAGGGCCTACGAGCAGTACTTC
CDR3aa: CASSIDRAYEQYF
abundance: NA
j_gene: TRBJ2-7
d_gene: TRBD1
v_gene: TRBV19

CDR3nt: TGTGCCAGCAGCCAAGACTACAGCAATCAGCCCCAGCATTTT
CDR3aa: CASSQDYSNQPQHF
abundance: few
j_gene: TRBJ1-5
d_gene: NA
v_gene: TRBV3-1/TRBV3-2

CDR3nt: TGTGCCAGCACGAGGACAGGGAGAGGTTCACCCCTCCACTTT
CDR3aa: CASTRTGRGSPLHF
abundance: NA
j_gene: TRBJ1-6
d_gene: TRBD1
v_gene: TRBV7-8

CDR3nt: TGTGCCAGCAGCTGGGGTGGGGGCATCACAGATACGCAGTATTTT
CDR3aa: CASSWGGGITDTQYF
abundance: NA
j_gene: TRBJ2-3
d_gene: NA
v_gene: TRBV7-9

CDR3nt: TGTGCCAGCAGCCAAAGCGAGCTCCGGGCCAACGTCCTGACTTTC
CDR3aa: CASSQSELRANVLTF
abundance: once
j_gene: TRBJ2-6
d_gene: NA
v_gene: TRBV3-1/TRBV3-2

CDR3nt: TGTGCCAGCAGCCCATTTATCGGACAGGGAAACACCATATATTTT
CDR3aa: CASSPFIGQGNTIYF
abundance: NA
j_gene: TRBJ1-3
d_gene: NA
v_gene: TRBV9

CDR3nt: TGTGCCAGCTCACCACCGTCCGGGCAGGGCAAAGATACGCAGTATTTT
CDR3aa: CASSPPSGQGKDTQYF
abundance: NA
j_gene: TRBJ2-3
d_gene: NA
v_gene: TRBV18

CDR3nt: TGTGCCACCAGTGATACCCAGGGCCGGGGCTACACCTTC
CDR3aa: CATSDTQGRGYTF
abundance: few
j_gene: TRBJ1-2
d_gene: NA
v_gene: TRBV24-1

CDR3nt: TGCGCCAGCAGCTTGGGGCAGGCTAATGAGCAGTTCTTC
CDR3aa: CASSLGQANEQFF
abundance: NA
j_gene: TRBJ2-1
d_gene: NA
v_gene: TRBV5-1

CDR3nt: TGTGCCAGCTCACAGGGGAATGAAAAACTGTTTTTT
CDR3aa: CASSQGNEKLFF
abundance: NA
j_gene: TRBJ1-4
d_gene: NA
v_gene: TRBV18

CDR3nt: TGTGCCAGCAAAGCGGGGGACTACATTCAGTACTTC
CDR3aa: CASKAGDYIQYF
abundance: NA
j_gene: TRBJ2-4
d_gene: TRBD2
v_gene: TRBV12-3/TRBV12-4

CDR3nt: TGTGCCAGCAGCCCTGACAGGGGAACTGAAGCTTTCTTT
CDR3aa: CASSPDRGTEAFF
abundance: NA
j_gene: TRBJ1-1
d_gene: TRBD1
v_gene: TRBV12-3/TRBV12-4

CDR3nt: TGTGCCAGCAGCTTAGCGAGTGCTTTCGACGGGGAGCTGTTTTTT
CDR3aa: CASSLASAFDGELFF
abundance: NA
j_gene: TRBJ2-2
d_gene: NA
v_gene: TRBV11-1

CDR3nt: TGCGCCAGCAGCTTGGATGACAGGGCAACAAACACCATATATTTT
CDR3aa: CASSLDDRATNTIYF
abundance: NA
j_gene: TRBJ1-3
d_gene: TRBD1
v_gene: TRBV5-1

CDR3nt: TGTGCTTCGGACCGGGACATAAATATGAACACTGAAGCTTTCTTT
CDR3aa: CASDRDINMNTEAFF
abundance: NA
j_gene: TRBJ1-1
d_gene: NA
v_gene: TRBV5-5

CDR3nt: TGTGCCAGCAGTCAAACAGGCTACGAGCAGTACTTC
CDR3aa: CASSQTGYEQYF
abundance: NA
j_gene: TRBJ2-7
d_gene: NA
v_gene: TRBV7-6

CDR3nt: TGTGCCAGCAGCGTAACAGGTTTAACCGGGGAGCTGTTTTTT
CDR3aa: CASSVTGLTGELFF
abundance: NA
j_gene: TRBJ2-2
d_gene: NA
v_gene: TRBV9

CDR3nt: TGCGCCAGCAGCTCTACAGGGAACTATGGCTACACCTTC
CDR3aa: CASSSTGNYGYTF
abundance: NA
j_gene: TRBJ1-2
d_gene: NA
v_gene: TRBV5-1

CDR3nt: TGTGCCAGCAGCTCGCCCCGAGCGGGGCCCTCCTACGAGCAGTACTTC
CDR3aa: CASSSPRAGPSYEQYF
abundance: once
j_gene: TRBJ2-7
d_gene: TRBD2
v_gene: TRBV7-9

CDR3nt: TGCGCCAGCAGCTTGGGGCAGGGATCCTACGAGCAGTACTTC
CDR3aa: CASSLGQGSYEQYF
abundance: few
j_gene: TRBJ2-7
d_gene: NA
v_gene: TRBV5-1

CDR3nt: TGTGCCAGCAGTCCAGGGGGCTGGGAGACCCAGTACTTC
CDR3aa: CASSPGGWETQYF
abundance: NA
j_gene: TRBJ2-5
d_gene: TRBD1
v_gene: TRBV12-3/TRBV12-4

CDR3nt: TGTGCCAGCAGCTTGGGACAGGTCGACGAGCAGTACTTC
CDR3aa: CASSLGQVDEQYF
abundance: NA
j_gene: TRBJ2-7
d_gene: TRBD1
v_gene: TRBV7-3

CDR3nt: TGCAGCGGCAGAGCGGCGGGATGGGACACTGAAGCTTTCTTT
CDR3aa: CSGRAAGWDTEAFF
abundance: NA
j_gene: TRBJ1-1
d_gene: NA
v_gene: TRBV29-1

CDR3nt: TGTGCCAGCAGCGATGGGACAGGTGACAACGAGCAGTACTTC
CDR3aa: CASSDGTGDNEQYF
abundance: NA
j_gene: TRBJ2-7
d_gene: TRBD1
v_gene: TRBV9

CDR3nt: TGCAGTGCTAGTTCCCCAGGGGGGTCAGTAAAGGGCAATGAGCAGTTCTTC
CDR3aa: CSASSPGGSVKGNEQFF
abundance: once
j_gene: TRBJ2-1
d_gene: NA
v_gene: TRBV20-1

CDR3nt: TGTGCCAGCAGACCTAGCGGGGGGAGTGAGCAGTACTTC
CDR3aa: CASRPSGGSEQYF
abundance: NA
j_gene: TRBJ2-7
d_gene: TRBD2
v_gene: TRBV6-2/TRBV6-3

CDR3nt: TGTGCCAGCAGCCCGACAGGGTGGGCCTACGAGCAGTACTTC
CDR3aa: CASSPTGWAYEQYF
abundance: few
j_gene: TRBJ2-7
d_gene: TRBD1
v_gene: TRBV5-6

CDR3nt: TGTGCCAGCAGATTATTTACCGGGACAGGAAACATTCAGTACTTC
CDR3aa: CASRLFTGTGNIQYF
abundance: NA
j_gene: TRBJ2-4
d_gene: TRBD1
v_gene: TRBV5-6

CDR3nt: TGTGCCAGCAGCTTAGGGTGGGAGGAAAAACTGTTTTTT
CDR3aa: CASSLGWEEKLFF
abundance: NA
j_gene: TRBJ1-4
d_gene: NA
v_gene: TRBV7-2

CDR3nt: TGTGCCAGCTCACCACCGGGGACAGGGGTTGAAGCTTTCTTT
CDR3aa: CASSPPGTGVEAFF
abundance: once
j_gene: TRBJ1-1
d_gene: TRBD1
v_gene: TRBV18